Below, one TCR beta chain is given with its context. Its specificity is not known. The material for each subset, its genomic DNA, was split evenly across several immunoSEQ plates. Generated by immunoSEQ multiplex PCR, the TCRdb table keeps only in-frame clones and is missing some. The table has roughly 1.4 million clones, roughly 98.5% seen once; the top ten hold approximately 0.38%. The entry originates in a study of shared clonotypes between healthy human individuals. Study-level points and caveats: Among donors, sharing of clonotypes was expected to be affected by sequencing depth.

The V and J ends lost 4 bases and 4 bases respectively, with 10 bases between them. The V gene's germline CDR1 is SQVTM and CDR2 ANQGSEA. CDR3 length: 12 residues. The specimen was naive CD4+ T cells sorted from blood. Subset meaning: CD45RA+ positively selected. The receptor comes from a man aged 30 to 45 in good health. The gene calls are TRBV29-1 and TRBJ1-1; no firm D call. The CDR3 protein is CSVGTGITEAFF. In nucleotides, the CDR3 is TGCAGCGTTGGTACGGGAATCACTGAAGCTTTCTTT.